Sequencing of this TCR beta chain was carried out in a study of PD-L1 blockade in urothelial cancer. Study context: Blood yielded a median of about 150,000 T cells per sample. Findings of the study overall: TCR clonality was measured in pretreatment peripheral blood. Clonality below the median predicted better survival.

Concerning this clone: Its matching antigen is unknown.

Libraries were prepared by immunoSEQ multiplex PCR; TCRdb keeps only in-frame clonotypes and omits some of them. The sample yields about 76,000 clones, about 85% seen once. The CDR3 covers 14 residues. Germline CDR1 and CDR2: KGHSH and LQKENI. V was clipped by 6 bases and J by 5 bases; unmatched bases: 5. This material consisted of PBMCs, taken around atezolizumab (anti-PD-L1) treatment. This clonotype was obtained from a man aged 65-85 years with urothelial cancer. The chain combines TRBV18 with TRBJ1-5; 9 nucleotides align to TRBD1. The CDR3 region is CASSPDRGDQPQHF. DNA for the CDR3: TGTGCCAGCTCCCCGGACAGGGGCGATCAGCCCCAGCATTTT.